This T cell receptor (beta chain) was captured in a study of blood T cell repertoires in COVID-19. Study-level information: Material from acute and convalescent COVID-19 was sourced from the United States, Italy and Spain. PBMCs, B-cell-depleted T cells, or T cells provided the cDNA or gDNA that made up the material.

One Seattle source followed patients from active infection through their disease course. Note on this clone: The sample carries other DNA sequences with the same CDR3.

In the authors' methods: Quantification of nucleated cells was approximated via reference gene primer amplification. Profiling relied on immunoSEQ multiplex PCR, and the TCRdb table lists in-frame clones only, not all of them. The V and J calls and the clone size are those of that table, but D and trimming were determined from the DNA. The repertoire holds about 310,000 clones, around 90% seen once, with under 1.1% in the top ten. Germline CDR1 reads SEHNR; CDR2 reads FQNEAQ (reference sequence). The CDR3 consists of 14 residues. The J segment lost 1 base and the V segment lost 1 base, leaving 0 bases of the junction unmatched.

V is TRBV7-9 and J is TRBJ1-2; TRBD1 matches 7 bases. The sample comprised peripheral blood. The receptor was derived from a middle-aged woman with COVID-19, enrolled during active disease. In DNA form, the CDR3 reads TGTGCCAGCAGCTTAGGACAGGGTAACTATGGCTACACCTTC. Amino acid sequence: CASSLGQGNYGYTF.